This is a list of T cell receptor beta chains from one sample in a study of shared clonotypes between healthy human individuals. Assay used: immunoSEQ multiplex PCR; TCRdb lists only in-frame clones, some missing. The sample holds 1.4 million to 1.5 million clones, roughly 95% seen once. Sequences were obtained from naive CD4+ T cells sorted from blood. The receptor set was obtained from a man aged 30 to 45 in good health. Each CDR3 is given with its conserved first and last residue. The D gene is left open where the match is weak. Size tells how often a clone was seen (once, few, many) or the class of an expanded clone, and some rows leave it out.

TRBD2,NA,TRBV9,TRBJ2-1,CASSVRLAHYNEQFF,TGTGCCAGCAGCGTGAGACTAGCGCACTACAATGAGCAGTTCTTC
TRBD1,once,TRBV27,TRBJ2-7,CASSPLGTDGPPYEQYF,TGTGCCAGCAGCCCCCTAGGGACAGACGGACCCCCCTACGAGCAGTACTTC
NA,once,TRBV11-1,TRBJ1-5,CASSLGLNQPQHF,TGTGCCAGCAGCTTAGGACTAAATCAGCCCCAGCATTTT
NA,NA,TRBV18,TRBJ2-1,CASSPGRGAEQFF,TGTGCCAGCTCACCGGGACGAGGGGCAGAGCAGTTCTTC
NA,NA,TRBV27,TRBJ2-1,CASSFASRNEQFF,TGTGCCAGCAGTTTCGCCTCTAGGAATGAGCAGTTCTTC
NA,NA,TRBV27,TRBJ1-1,CASSLSRYLNTEAFF,TGTGCCAGCAGTTTATCTCGGTATTTGAACACTGAAGCTTTCTTT
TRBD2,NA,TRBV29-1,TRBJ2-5,CSVTSGSLQETQYF,TGCAGCGTAACTAGCGGGAGTTTACAAGAGACCCAGTACTTC
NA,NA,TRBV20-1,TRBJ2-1,CSAEGGTEQFF,TGCAGTGCTGAAGGAGGGACAGAGCAGTTCTTC
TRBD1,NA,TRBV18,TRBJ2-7,CASSPKTGADYEQYF,TGTGCCAGCTCACCGAAAACAGGGGCAGACTACGAGCAGTACTTC
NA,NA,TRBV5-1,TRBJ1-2,CASSYGRESGYGYTF,TGCGCCAGCAGCTATGGTCGGGAGTCGGGCTATGGCTACACCTTC
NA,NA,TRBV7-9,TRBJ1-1,CASSLAGRFGIPFF,TGTGCCAGCAGCTTAGCAGGGCGTTTCGGTATTCCTTTCTTT
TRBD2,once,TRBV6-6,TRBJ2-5,CASLAGGETQYF,TGTGCCAGCCTAGCGGGCGGGGAGACCCAGTACTTC
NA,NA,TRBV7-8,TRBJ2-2,CASSLSGGNTGELFF,TGTGCCAGCAGCTTATCCGGGGGTAACACCGGGGAGCTGTTTTTT
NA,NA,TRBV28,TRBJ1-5,CASSLYPGRESKPQHF,TGTGCCAGCAGTTTATATCCTGGCAGGGAGAGTAAACCCCAGCATTTT
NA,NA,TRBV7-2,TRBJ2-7,CASSLDRGSYEQYF,TGTGCCAGCAGCTTAGACAGAGGGTCCTACGAGCAGTACTTC
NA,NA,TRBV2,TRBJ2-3,CASTAGTDTQYF,TGTGCCAGCACGGCGGGCACAGATACGCAGTATTTT
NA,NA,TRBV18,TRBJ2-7,CASSPFASQAYEQYF,TGTGCCAGCTCACCCTTTGCTAGTCAGGCTTACGAGCAGTACTTC
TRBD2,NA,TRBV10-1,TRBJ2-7,CASSASGSREQYF,TGCGCCAGCAGTGCCAGCGGGAGTCGGGAGCAGTACTTC
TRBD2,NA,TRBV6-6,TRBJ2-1,CASSWGLAATGGEQFF,TGTGCCAGCAGTTGGGGACTAGCGGCCACCGGGGGGGAGCAGTTCTTC
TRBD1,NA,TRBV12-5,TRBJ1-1,CASGAGQAGSEAFF,TGTGCTAGTGGCGCCGGACAGGCGGGTTCTGAAGCTTTCTTT
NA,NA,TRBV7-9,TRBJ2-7,CASSSTLQGSYEQYF,TGTGCCAGCAGCTCCACGCTACAGGGCTCCTACGAGCAGTACTTC
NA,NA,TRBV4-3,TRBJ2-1,CASSQDRNEQFF,TGCGCCAGCAGCCAAGACAGGAATGAGCAGTTCTTC
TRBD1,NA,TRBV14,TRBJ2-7,CASSQVTGTGPHEQYF,TGTGCCAGCAGCCAAGTGACCGGGACAGGGCCCCACGAGCAGTACTTC
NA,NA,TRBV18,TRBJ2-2,CASSVHRVPGELFF,TGTGCCAGCTCAGTCCACAGGGTACCCGGGGAGCTGTTTTTT
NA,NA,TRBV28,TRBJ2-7,CASSPGGASHF,TGTGCCAGCAGTCCAGGGGGGGCTTCTCACTTC
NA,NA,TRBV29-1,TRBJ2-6,CSVEGAPGANVLTF,TGCAGCGTTGAGGGGGCGCCTGGGGCCAACGTCCTGACTTTC
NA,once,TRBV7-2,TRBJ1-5,CASSPGVDQPQHF,TGTGCCAGCAGCCCAGGCGTAGATCAGCCCCAGCATTTT
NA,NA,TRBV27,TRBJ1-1,CASSLWGNTEAFF,TGTGCCAGCAGCCTTTGGGGGAACACTGAAGCTTTCTTT
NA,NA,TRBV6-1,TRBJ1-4,CASSESVLTANEKLFF,TGTGCCAGCAGTGAGAGCGTACTGACAGCGAATGAAAAACTGTTTTTT
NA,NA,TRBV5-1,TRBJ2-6,CASSLQWGTGANVLTF,TGCGCCAGCAGCTTGCAATGGGGTACTGGGGCCAACGTCCTGACTTTC
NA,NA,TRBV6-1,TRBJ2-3,CASTPTTSRRDTQYF,TGTGCCAGCACCCCGACTACCTCCCGCAGGGATACGCAGTATTTT
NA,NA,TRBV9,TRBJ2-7,CASSVGKGNNEQYF,TGTGCCAGCAGCGTAGGAAAAGGGAACAACGAGCAGTACTTC
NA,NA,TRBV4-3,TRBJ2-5,CASSHLGTDDKETQYF,TGCGCCAGCAGCCACCTCGGGACGGACGACAAAGAGACCCAGTACTTC
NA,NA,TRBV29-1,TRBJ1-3,CSAARQEGNTIYF,TGCAGCGCTGCTCGACAGGAAGGAAACACCATATATTTT
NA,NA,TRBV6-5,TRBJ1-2,CASSYQGANYGYTF,TGTGCCAGCAGTTACCAGGGAGCTAACTATGGCTACACCTTC
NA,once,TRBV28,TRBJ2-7,CASSSPTSFYEKGYF,TGTGCCAGCAGTTCTCCAACTAGTTTCTACGAGAAGGGGTACTTC
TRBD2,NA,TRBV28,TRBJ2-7,CASSSGTSGREYF,TGTGCCAGCAGCTCCGGGACTAGCGGGAGGGAGTACTTC
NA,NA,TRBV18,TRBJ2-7,CASSPPGRQTYEQYF,TGTGCCAGCTCACCACCGGGCAGGCAAACCTACGAGCAGTACTTC
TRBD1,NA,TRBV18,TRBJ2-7,CASSRGDRDEQYF,TGTGCCAGCTCACGAGGGGACAGGGACGAGCAGTACTTC
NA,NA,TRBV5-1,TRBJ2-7,CASSPGQGLPLKYF,TGCGCCAGCAGCCCGGGACAAGGGCTCCCCCTAAAGTACTTC
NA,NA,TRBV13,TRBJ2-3,CASTTWLAPDTQYF,TGTGCCAGCACCACGTGGTTGGCTCCGGATACGCAGTATTTT
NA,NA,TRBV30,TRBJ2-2,CAWRADNTGELFF,TGTGCCTGGAGGGCCGATAACACCGGGGAGCTGTTTTTT
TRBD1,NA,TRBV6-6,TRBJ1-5,CASRGQSVQPQHF,TGTGCCAGCAGGGGACAGAGTGTGCAGCCCCAGCATTTT
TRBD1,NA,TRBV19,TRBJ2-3,CASSLHDRVKTDTQYF,TGTGCCAGTAGCCTCCATGACAGGGTCAAAACAGATACGCAGTATTTT
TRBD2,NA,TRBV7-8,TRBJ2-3,CASSLTSNPSTDTQYF,TGTGCCAGCAGCCTGACTAGCAACCCTAGCACAGATACGCAGTATTTT
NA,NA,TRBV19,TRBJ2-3,CASSINGRQGSTDTQYF,TGTGCCAGTAGTATCAATGGCAGGCAAGGTTCCACAGATACGCAGTATTTT
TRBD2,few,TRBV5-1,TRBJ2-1,CASSPGLAGNEQFF,TGCGCCAGCAGCCCGGGACTAGCGGGAAATGAGCAGTTCTTC
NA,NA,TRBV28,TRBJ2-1,CASSLHGGGSEQFF,TGTGCCAGCAGTTTACATGGAGGGGGCTCTGAGCAGTTCTTC
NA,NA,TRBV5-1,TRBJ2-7,CASSLTIGEISEQYF,TGCGCCAGCAGTTTAACCATCGGGGAAATAAGCGAGCAGTACTTC
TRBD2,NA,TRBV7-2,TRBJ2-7,CASSQTSGRATLLLYEQYF,TGTGCCAGCAGTCAGACTAGCGGGAGGGCCACGTTACTTCTCTACGAGCAGTACTTC